This T cell receptor beta chain was sequenced for a study of T-cell memory formation after mild COVID-19. As for the study in general: TCR clusters largely stayed donor specific.

The CDR3 runs to 14 residues. V was cut by 0 bases and J by 4 bases, with 9 bases left in between. Germline CDR1 MGHDK, CDR2 SYGVNS. Study results and caveats: CD4/CD8 balance held among clones contracting day 15 to 85, and later expanders leaned CD4+.

5'RACE with constant-segment primers yielded barcoded, UMI-tagged TCR alpha and TCR beta cDNA libraries. TCRdb reanalysed the 5' RACE reads using MiXCR and keeps one entry per CDR3 protein. The sample shows about 390,000 distinct CDR3 sequences, more than 15% of them seen only once. In regard to this clonotype: Its antigen is not known.

The chain uses TRBV25-1 and TRBJ2-5; D remains ambiguous. The receptor comes from a man aged 18-30 years who had mild COVID-19 (a few samples of this study predate the infection). Cell type and time point are not known. Material: PBMCs or a T cell subset sorted from them (not recorded which). CDR3 residues: CASSEYGRRETQYF. In DNA, the CDR3 is TGTGCCAGCAGTGAATACGGCAGGAGAGAGACCCAGTACTTC.